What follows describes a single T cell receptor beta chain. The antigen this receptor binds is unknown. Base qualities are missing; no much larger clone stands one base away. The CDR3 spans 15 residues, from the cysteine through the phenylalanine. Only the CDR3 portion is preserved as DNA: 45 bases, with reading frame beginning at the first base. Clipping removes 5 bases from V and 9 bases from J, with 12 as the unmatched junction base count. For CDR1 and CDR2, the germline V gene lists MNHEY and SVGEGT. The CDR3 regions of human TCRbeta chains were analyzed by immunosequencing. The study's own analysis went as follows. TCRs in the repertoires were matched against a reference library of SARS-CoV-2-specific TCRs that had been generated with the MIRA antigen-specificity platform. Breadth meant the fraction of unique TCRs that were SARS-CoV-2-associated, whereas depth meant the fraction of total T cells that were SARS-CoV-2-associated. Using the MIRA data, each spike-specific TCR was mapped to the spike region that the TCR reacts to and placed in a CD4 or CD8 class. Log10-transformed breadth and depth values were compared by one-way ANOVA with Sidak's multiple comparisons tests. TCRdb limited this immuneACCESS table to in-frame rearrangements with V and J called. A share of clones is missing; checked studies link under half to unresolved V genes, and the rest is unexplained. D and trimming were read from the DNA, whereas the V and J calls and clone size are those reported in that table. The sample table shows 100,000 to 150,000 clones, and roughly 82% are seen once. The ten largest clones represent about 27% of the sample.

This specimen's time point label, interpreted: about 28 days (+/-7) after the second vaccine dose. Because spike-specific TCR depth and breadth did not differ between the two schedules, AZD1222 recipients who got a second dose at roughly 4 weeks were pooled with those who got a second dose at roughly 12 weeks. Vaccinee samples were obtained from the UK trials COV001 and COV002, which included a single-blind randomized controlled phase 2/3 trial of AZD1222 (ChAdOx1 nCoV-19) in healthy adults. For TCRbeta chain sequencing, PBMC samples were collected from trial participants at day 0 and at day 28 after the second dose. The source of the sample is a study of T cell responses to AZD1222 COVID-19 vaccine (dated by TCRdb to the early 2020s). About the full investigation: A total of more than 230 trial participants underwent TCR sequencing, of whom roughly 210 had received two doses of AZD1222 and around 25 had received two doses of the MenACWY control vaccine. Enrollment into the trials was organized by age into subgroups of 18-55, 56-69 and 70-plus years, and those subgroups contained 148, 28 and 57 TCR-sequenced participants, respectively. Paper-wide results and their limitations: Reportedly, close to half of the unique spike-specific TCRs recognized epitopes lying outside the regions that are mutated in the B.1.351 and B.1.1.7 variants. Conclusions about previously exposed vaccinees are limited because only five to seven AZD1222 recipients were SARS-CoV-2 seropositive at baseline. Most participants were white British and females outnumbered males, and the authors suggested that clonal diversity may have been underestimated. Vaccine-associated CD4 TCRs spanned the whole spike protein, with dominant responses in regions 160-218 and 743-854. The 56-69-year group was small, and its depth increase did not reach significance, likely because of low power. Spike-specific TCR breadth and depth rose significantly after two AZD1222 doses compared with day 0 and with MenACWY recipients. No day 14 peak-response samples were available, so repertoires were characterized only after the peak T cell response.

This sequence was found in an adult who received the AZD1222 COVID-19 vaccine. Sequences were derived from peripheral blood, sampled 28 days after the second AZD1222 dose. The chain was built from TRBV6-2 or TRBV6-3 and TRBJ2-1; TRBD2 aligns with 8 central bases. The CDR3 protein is CASSPLTRRGAEQFF. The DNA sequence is TGTGCCAGCAGTCCCCTGACTAGGCGGGGGGCTGAGCAGTTCTTC.